This TCR beta chain was obtained from a study of blood T cell repertoires in COVID-19. The wider study: Nucleic acid was either cDNA or gDNA, and it came from T cells, B-cell-depleted T cells, or PBMCs.

The Seattle site enrolled patients during active infection and followed them longitudinally. Original data processing: Using reference gene primer amplification, nucleated cell counts were estimated. Sequencing was performed with immunoSEQ multiplex PCR; in TCRdb, only in-frame clones are kept and a portion is missing. V and J calls and clone size come straight from that table; D and trimming were deduced from the DNA. This table holds 200,000 to 250,000 clones, around 86% found once. Per germline, CDR1 KGHSH and CDR2 LQKENI. The J segment lost 2 bases and the V segment lost 3 bases, leaving 5 bases of the junction unmatched. CDR3 length: 16 amino acids.

This sequence was found in a man aged 45-65 years with COVID-19, enrolled during active disease. Source material: peripheral blood. The chain couples TRBV18 to TRBJ2-1, with 9 bases that match TRBD2. This chain's CDR3 is CASSPGSGRTYNEQFF. CDR3 coding DNA: TGTGCCAGCTCACCGGGTAGCGGGAGAACCTACAATGAGCAGTTCTTC.